The rows below give T cell receptor beta chains drawn from one sample of a study of cytomegalovirus exposure and HLA in healthy donors. The protocol was immunoSEQ multiplex PCR, while the TCRdb copy is restricted to in-frame clones and leaves out a portion. The table has fewer than 250,000 clones, roughly 77% seen once. Material for sequencing was PBMCs. These receptors all stem from a woman in her twenties or thirties in good health and CMV-seropositive. Both conserved end residues are part of each CDR3. D genes are given only for firm matches. The listing skips clone size in some rows; elsewhere it reads once, few, many or a size class.

CASSQRREGLDEVGRYEQYF | TGCGCCAGCAGCCAACGCAGGGAGGGACTGGACGAGGTGGGCCGCTACGAGCAGTACTTC | - | TRBD2 | TRBJ2-7 | 20 | TRBV4-1
CASSLPKPYEQFF | TGTGCCAGCAGCCTTCCCAAGCCCTATGAGCAGTTCTTC | - | - | TRBJ2-1 | 13 | TRBV7-9
CASSFGDIAREGFEQYF | TGCGCCAGCAGCTTCGGTGACATAGCGAGAGAAGGTTTTGAGCAGTACTTC | - | - | TRBJ2-5 | 17 | TRBV5-1
CASSGAVQYF | TGTGCCAGCAGTGGGGCAGTGCAGTACTTC | few | - | TRBJ2-7 | 10 | TRBV2
CASSLTVSGAKNIQYF | TGCGCCAGCAGCTTGACGGTGAGCGGTGCCAAAAACATTCAGTACTTC | few | - | TRBJ2-4 | 16 | TRBV5-1
CASSDRGQPQHF | TGTGCCAGTTCCGACAGGGGCCAGCCCCAGCATTTT | - | TRBD1 | TRBJ1-5 | 12 | TRBV19
CSVAGQGRNYEQYF | TGCAGCGTCGCGGGACAGGGTAGAAACTACGAGCAGTACTTC | - | TRBD1 | TRBJ2-7 | 14 | TRBV29-1
CASSFDFYEQYF | TGTGCCAGCAGCTTTGACTTCTACGAGCAGTACTTC | - | - | TRBJ2-7 | 12 | TRBV7-9
CASSRGSYNEQFF | TGTGCCAGCAGTCGAGGCTCCTACAATGAGCAGTTCTTC | few | - | TRBJ2-1 | 13 | TRBV6-1
CASSPTGYDEQYF | TGTGCCAGCAGCCCCACAGGGTACGACGAGCAGTACTTC | - | - | TRBJ2-7 | 13 | TRBV5-4
CASSDTGTSGTDTQYF | TGTGCCAGCAGTGACACCGGGACTAGCGGCACAGATACGCAGTATTTT | - | TRBD2 | TRBJ2-3 | 16 | TRBV6-4
CASSRLADYNEQFF | TGTGCCAGCAGCCGACTAGCGGATTACAATGAGCAGTTCTTC | - | TRBD2 | TRBJ2-1 | 14 | TRBV14
CASSRSEGSFYEQYF | TGTGCCAGCAGCCGAAGCGAGGGTAGCTTCTACGAGCAGTACTTC | few | - | TRBJ2-7 | 15 | TRBV6-1
CASSYGRGTEAFF | TGTGCCAGCAGTTACGGAAGGGGGACTGAAGCTTTCTTT | - | - | TRBJ1-1 | 13 | TRBV6-6
CASSSYRGDLYGYTF | TGTGCCAGCAGCTCATACAGGGGGGACCTCTATGGCTACACCTTC | - | TRBD1 | TRBJ1-2 | 15 | TRBV11-2
CASSLSMRIGETQYF | TGTGCCAGCAGTTTATCTATGCGGATTGGGGAGACCCAGTACTTC | - | - | TRBJ2-5 | 15 | TRBV27
CASRSTGLGDGYTF | TGTGCCAGCAGATCTACGGGACTGGGGGATGGCTACACCTTC | - | - | TRBJ1-2 | 14 | TRBV28
CAISLLRQGTGANVLTF | TGTGCCATCAGTCTTTTAAGACAGGGAACTGGGGCCAACGTCCTGACTTTC | - | TRBD1 | TRBJ2-6 | 17 | TRBV10-3
CASSLTGYQETQYF | TGTGCCAGCAGTTTGACAGGGTACCAAGAGACCCAGTACTTC | - | TRBD1 | TRBJ2-5 | 14 | TRBV6-5
CASSLAQNTEAFF | TGTGCCAGCAGCTTAGCTCAGAACACTGAAGCTTTCTTT | few | - | TRBJ1-1 | 13 | TRBV7-6
CASSYSGRDSYNEQFF | TGCGCCAGCAGTTATAGCGGGAGGGATTCCTACAATGAGCAGTTCTTC | few | TRBD2 | TRBJ2-1 | 16 | TRBV5-1
CASSMNRGNQPQHF | TGTGCCAGTAGTATGAACAGAGGCAATCAGCCCCAGCATTTT | - | - | TRBJ1-5 | 14 | TRBV19
CASRWGGSYNEQFF | TGTGCCAGCAGGTGGGGGGGGTCCTACAATGAGCAGTTCTTC | - | TRBD2 | TRBJ2-1 | 14 | TRBV27
CASSQDRGLAGGPTNTGELFF | TGTGCCAGCAGCCAAGATCGGGGACTAGCGGGAGGGCCGACGAACACCGGGGAGCTGTTTTTT | few | TRBD2 | TRBJ2-2 | 21 | TRBV4-2
CASSPGLAETDTQYF | TGCGCCAGCAGCCCGGGACTAGCGGAGACAGATACGCAGTATTTT | - | TRBD2 | TRBJ2-3 | 15 | TRBV5-1
CASGQGLYEQYF | TGTGCCAGCGGACAGGGCTTATACGAGCAGTACTTC | - | TRBD1 | TRBJ2-7 | 12 | TRBV5-6
CASSSDGGRAETQYF | TGCGCCAGCAGCTCAGATGGCGGGAGGGCAGAGACCCAGTACTTC | - | TRBD2 | TRBJ2-5 | 15 | TRBV5-1
CATSRTGADTQYF | TGTGCCACCAGCAGGACAGGCGCAGATACGCAGTATTTT | - | - | TRBJ2-3 | 13 | TRBV15
CASSPPAGVRKEQFF | TGTGCCAGCTCACCACCTGCGGGAGTTAGGAAGGAGCAGTTCTTC | few | TRBD2 | TRBJ2-1 | 15 | TRBV18
CASSPGQGGRGTEAFF | TGCGCCAGCAGCCCCGGACAGGGAGGAAGAGGGACTGAAGCTTTCTTT | - | TRBD1 | TRBJ1-1 | 16 | TRBV5-1
CASSTQAGVAGNEQFF | TGTGCCAGCAGCACACAAGCGGGAGTAGCTGGCAATGAGCAGTTCTTC | few | TRBD2 | TRBJ2-1 | 16 | TRBV11-2
CASSWDRLYGYTF | TGTGCCAGCAGTTGGGACAGGCTTTACGGCTACACCTTC | - | TRBD1 | TRBJ1-2 | 13 | TRBV5-6
CASSAGTSGSGETQYF | TGTGCCAGCAGCGCGGGGACTAGCGGGAGTGGTGAGACCCAGTACTTC | - | TRBD2 | TRBJ2-5 | 16 | TRBV11-2
CASSPPSGTHNEQFF | TGTGCCAGCAGCCCCCCTAGCGGGACCCACAATGAGCAGTTCTTC | - | TRBD2 | TRBJ2-1 | 15 | TRBV5-4
CASSPITGGIDEQYF | TGTGCCAGCAGCCCGATAACAGGGGGCATCGACGAGCAGTACTTC | - | TRBD1 | TRBJ2-7 | 15 | TRBV7-9
CASSFYAVDYGYTF | TGTGCCAGCAGCTTTTATGCGGTGGACTATGGCTACACCTTC | - | - | TRBJ1-2 | 14 | TRBV7-9
CSPRVGETQYF | TGCAGTCCGAGGGTTGGGGAGACCCAGTACTTC | few | - | TRBJ2-5 | 11 | TRBV20-1
CASSLEGQINYGYTF | TGTGCCAGCAGCTTAGAGGGACAGATAAACTATGGCTACACCTTC | - | TRBD1 | TRBJ1-2 | 15 | TRBV7-8
CASSEASGGDSYEQYF | TGTGCCAGCAGTGAAGCTTCGGGCGGGGACTCCTACGAGCAGTACTTC | once | - | TRBJ2-7 | 16 | TRBV2
CASSLVGEFYTDTQYF | TGTGCCAGCAGCTTAGTTGGGGAGTTCTACACAGATACGCAGTATTTT | - | - | TRBJ2-3 | 16 | TRBV7-9
CASSGDRGRDEKLFF | TGTGCCAGCAGCGGGGACAGGGGCCGTGATGAAAAACTGTTTTTT | - | TRBD1 | TRBJ1-4 | 15 | TRBV2
CASSLDPSGGSPLHF | TGTGCCAGCAGCCTCGACCCCTCGGGAGGATCACCCCTCCACTTT | - | - | TRBJ1-6 | 15 | TRBV11-2
CASSERGTTVYEQYF | TGTGCCAGCAGTGAACGGGGGACTACGGTATACGAGCAGTACTTC | - | TRBD2 | TRBJ2-7 | 15 | TRBV2
CASSQDRGTEAFF | TGTGCCAGCAGCCAAGATCGGGGAACTGAAGCTTTCTTT | - | - | TRBJ1-1 | 13 | TRBV4-2
CASTVLTEDTEAFF | TGTGCCAGCACCGTATTGACAGAGGACACTGAAGCTTTCTTT | few | - | TRBJ1-1 | 14 | TRBV4-2
CASSIGTADYEQYF | TGTGCCAGTAGTATAGGGACAGCGGACTACGAGCAGTACTTC | once | - | TRBJ2-7 | 14 | TRBV19
CASCRGANYGYTF | TGTGCCAGCTGCCGGGGGGCTAACTATGGCTACACCTTC | - | - | TRBJ1-2 | 13 | TRBV6-1
CASSLGLARSTDTQYF | TGCGCCAGCAGCTTGGGACTAGCGCGATCCACAGATACGCAGTATTTT | - | TRBD2 | TRBJ2-3 | 16 | TRBV5-1
CASSQDGLAGTYNEQFF | TGCGCCAGCAGCCAAGATGGACTAGCGGGGACCTACAATGAGCAGTTCTTC | few | TRBD2 | TRBJ2-1 | 17 | TRBV4-1
CASSPPDRAGDEQYF | TGTGCCAGCAGCCCCCCGGACAGGGCCGGGGACGAGCAGTACTTC | - | TRBD1 | TRBJ2-7 | 15 | TRBV7-2
CASGRDISNQPQHF | TGTGCCAGCGGCCGGGACATCAGCAATCAGCCCCAGCATTTT | once | - | TRBJ1-5 | 14 | TRBV6-5
CASILTDTQYF | TGTGCCAGCATTCTCACAGATACGCAGTATTTT | - | - | TRBJ2-3 | 11 | TRBV6-1
CASSSGLGYNEQFF | TGTGCCAGCAGCTCGGGACTAGGGTACAATGAGCAGTTCTTC | - | TRBD2 | TRBJ2-1 | 14 | TRBV7-2
CASSTGIVYGYTF | TGTGCCAGCTCGACAGGGATAGTCTATGGCTACACCTTC | - | TRBD1 | TRBJ1-2 | 13 | TRBV19
CASSLSRAGGGNEQFF | TGTGCCAGCAGTTTATCTCGAGCGGGAGGGGGCAATGAGCAGTTCTTC | - | TRBD2 | TRBJ2-1 | 16 | TRBV27